Below are 28 T cell receptor beta chains sequenced from a single sample in a study of T cell responses to AZD1222 COVID-19 vaccine. This table comes from immunoSEQ multiplex PCR, and its TCRdb copy is limited to in-frame clones, with some not included. Here the sample spans about 130,000 clones, 88% being singletons. The sequences come from peripheral blood, collected on day 0 of MenACWY control vaccination. The receptors were sampled from an adult in good health.

The chain couples TRBV24-1 to TRBJ2-1; tentative D call: TRBD2 (5 bases). The V and J ends lost 5 bases and 1 base respectively, with 8 bases between them. Germline-derived CDR1 and CDR2 are KGHDR and SFDVKD. The CDR3 runs 14 residues. CDR3 nucleotides: TGTGCCACCAGTGGACTAAGTTCCTACAATGAGCAGTTCTTC. It translates to CATSGLSSYNEQFF.

This chain links TRBV10-1 with TRBJ2-2; possible D gene TRBD2, 5 bases. The V and J ends lost 10 bases and 8 bases respectively, with 17 bases between them. The V gene's germline CDR1 is WNHNN and CDR2 SYGVQD (reference sequence). The CDR3 runs 13 residues. The CDR3 here is CATTGAEGGELFF. The CDR3 nucleotides read TGCGCCACCACGGGTGCCGAGGGAGGGGAGCTGTTTTTT.

This clone was detected only once. The chain couples TRBV28 to TRBJ2-7, with TRBD2 matching over 13 bases. Germline trimming cut 6 bases from V and 4 bases from J; bases unmatched to any gene: 6. The germline CDR1 and CDR2 sequences are MDHEN and SYDVKM. The CDR3 consists of 15 residues. CDR3: CASRNGLAGVYEQYF. DNA for the CDR3: TGTGCCAGCAGAAACGGACTAGCGGGAGTATACGAGCAGTACTTC.

J is TRBJ1-5 and V is TRBV10-2, with TRBD1 identical over 8 bases. Germline CDR1 WSHSY, CDR2 SAAADI. The CDR3 extends over 14 amino acids. With V trimmed by 4 bases and J by 5 bases, 4 bases remained unmatched. CDR3 region: CASSVAGGDQPQHF. The CDR3 DNA follows: TGCGCCAGCAGTGTCGCAGGGGGCGATCAGCCCCAGCATTTT.

This rearrangement joins TRBV28 to TRBJ2-3; tentatively, D is TRBD1 (6 bases). The CDR3 contains 14 residues. Germline V gene data show CDR1 as MDHEN and CDR2 as SYDVKM. The germline V and J ends were trimmed by 7 bases and 4 bases, with 15 bases remaining between them. CDR3 coding DNA: TGTGCCAGCACGAAACAGGGACCTGCAGATACGCAGTATTTT. Amino acid sequence: CASTKQGPADTQYF.

In this sample, this clone turned up once. The V gene is TRBV10-1, the J gene TRBJ2-7; D not resolved. V lost 10 bases and J lost 3, with 19 bases in between. Germline V gene sequence: CDR1 WNHNN, CDR2 SYGVQD (reference sequence). The CDR3 is 14 residues long. The DNA of the CDR3 is TGCGCCATCCACCGAACAGCACATTTCTACGAGCAGTACTTC. Amino acid sequence: CAIHRTAHFYEQYF.

The chain couples TRBV5-1 to TRBJ2-2; D is unresolved. The V end was cut by 3 bases, the J end by 8 bases, with 17 bases between. Germline CDR1 SGHRS, CDR2 YFSETQ. CDR3 length equals 15 residues. The CDR3 reads CASSSPGTGTGELFF. As DNA, the CDR3 is TGCGCCAGCAGCTCACCGGGCACGGGCACTGGGGAGCTGTTTTTT.

The chain is built from TRBV5-1 and TRBJ2-1; D may be TRBD2 (6 bases). V lost 2 bases to trimming and J lost 0 bases, with 9 bases between them. This CDR3 comprises 15 residues. Germline V gene sequence: CDR1 SGHRS, CDR2 YFSETQ. DNA for the CDR3: TGCGCCAGCAGCTTAGAGGGAGGCTCCTACAATGAGCAGTTCTTC. Its translation is CASSLEGGSYNEQFF.

In DNA form, the CDR3 reads TGTGCCACCAGTGACGGGAGGACAGGGGCTGGCTACACCTTC. Translation: CATSDGRTGAGYTF. The chain is built from TRBV24-1 and TRBJ1-2; 9 bases fit TRBD1. V lost 4 bases to trimming and J lost 7 bases; unmatched junction nucleotides: 6. CDR1 and CDR2 from the germline V gene are KGHDR and SFDVKD. The CDR3 sequence is 14 residues long.

This CDR3 is CSASKTVQETQYF. In DNA form, the CDR3 reads TGCAGTGCTAGTAAGACAGTCCAAGAGACCCAGTACTTC. V and J are TRBV20-1 and TRBJ2-5; D may be TRBD1 (5 bases). The germline V and J ends were trimmed by 3 bases and 1 base, with 9 bases remaining between them. The germline gives CDR1 DFQATT, CDR2 SNEGSKA (reference sequence). The CDR3 runs 13 residues.

This clone was picked up one time. The rearrangement uses TRBV2 and TRBJ2-5; no clear D. The germline gives CDR1 SNHLY, CDR2 FYNNEI. V dropped 8 bases and J dropped 1 base, with 11 bases sitting between them. This CDR3 is 13 amino acids long. The CDR3 DNA reads as TGTGCCAGCTCCCGAACAGTCCAAGAGACCCAGTACTTC. This translates into CASSRTVQETQYF.

The CDR3 DNA reads TGTGCCAGCAGCCAAGGCGGGGGACGGCGCACTGAAGCTTTCTTT. Residues: CASSQGGGRRTEAFF. The chain combines TRBV3-1 (or the pseudogene TRBV3-2) with TRBJ1-1, with D possibly TRBD1 on 5 matching bases. CDR1 and CDR2 (germline): LGHDT, YNNKEL (reference sequence). The CDR3 contains 15 residues. The V and J ends lost 1 base and 4 bases respectively, with 13 bases between them.

This rearrangement joins TRBV18 to TRBJ2-1; D is perhaps TRBD1 (6 bases). Germline V gene sequence: CDR1 KGHSH, CDR2 LQKENI. V gave up 3 bases and J gave up 0 bases, with 15 bases separating them. CDR3 length: 17 residues. The CDR3 loop reads CASSPQGRTASYNEQFF. For the CDR3, the DNA is TGTGCCAGCTCACCCCAGGGTAGGACAGCCTCCTACAATGAGCAGTTCTTC.

The chain recombines TRBV5-5 with TRBJ1-3; 7 bases are a match to TRBD1. With V trimmed by 1 base and J by 0 bases, 7 bases remained unmatched. The CDR3 spans 17 residues. Germline V gene lookup returns CDR1 SGHKS and CDR2 YYEKEE (reference sequence). The CDR3 here is CASSLLTGTASGNTIYF. In nucleotides, the CDR3 is TGTGCCAGCAGCTTGTTGACAGGGACTGCCTCTGGAAACACCATATATTTT.

The table lists this clone with a few counts. For the CDR3, the DNA is TGTGCCAGCAGTTTTTCCAGGGGGTATAATTCACCCCTCCACTTT. The encoded protein is CASSFSRGYNSPLHF. The J gene is TRBJ1-6, the V gene TRBV28; TRBD1 agrees at 7 bases. The length of the CDR3 is 15 residues. The V segment lost 3 bases and the J segment 4 bases; nucleotides outside the gene matches: 3. Germline V lookup: CDR1 MDHEN, CDR2 SYDVKM.

This chain joins TRBV5-5 and TRBJ2-7; no reliable D call. The CDR3 totals 14 residues. V shed 0 bases and J shed 0 bases, with 7 bases lying between them. Germline V gene data show CDR1 as SGHKS and CDR2 as YYEKEE (reference sequence). The CDR3 DNA reads as TGTGCCAGCAGCTTGGCGCAGCGCTCCTACGAGCAGTACTTC. Translation: CASSLAQRSYEQYF.

CDR3 in amino acids: CATSLQREGRPGEQYF. The CDR3 DNA is TGTGCCACCAGTCTCCAGCGGGAGGGCCGTCCGGGGGAGCAGTACTTC. V and J are TRBV24-1 and TRBJ2-7; 10 bases are a match to TRBD2. The CDR3 spans 16 residues. J gave up 7 bases and V 6 bases, and 14 bases lay outside the gene matches. The V gene's germline CDR1 is KGHDR and CDR2 SFDVKD.

Comment on this clone: Sequence at one end of the junction differs from germline and may be a read error. This sequence joins TRBV7-6 and TRBJ2-2; no clear D gene. This CDR3 has 13 amino acids. Looked up from germline, CDR1 is SGHVS and CDR2 is FNYEAQ. The CDR3 spells CASSRRNPGELFF. The CDR3 region has the DNA TGTGCCAGCAGCCGGCGGAACCCCGGGGAGCTGTTTTTT.

The CDR3 coding sequence is TGCGCCAGCATGGGGGGCACAGATACGCAGTATTTT. Amino acids: CASMGGTDTQYF. V gene TRBV10-2 combines with J gene TRBJ2-3; D is tentatively TRBD1 or TRBD2 (5 bases each). The CDR3 totals 12 residues. CDR1 and CDR2 from the germline V gene are WSHSY and SAAADI. V gave up 7 bases and J gave up 1 base, with 6 bases separating them.

This clone appeared once. This rearrangement joins TRBV5-1 to TRBJ2-1; D is tentatively TRBD1 or TRBD2 (5 bases each). Germline lookup yields CDR1 SGHRS and CDR2 YFSETQ. Trimming stripped 0 bases from V and 6 bases from J, with 10 bases between. The CDR3 length is 14 residues. CDR3 loop: CASSLAGGSNEQFF. For the CDR3, the DNA is TGCGCCAGCAGCTTGGCTGGGGGTAGCAATGAGCAGTTCTTC.

The chain joins TRBV18 to TRBJ1-1; no firm D call. Trimming shortened V by 2 bases and J by 5 bases, and 6 bases separated the two germline ends. This CDR3 has 12 amino acids. CDR1 and CDR2 (germline): KGHSH, LQKENI. The CDR3 reads CASSPWETEAFF. The CDR3 bases are TGTGCCAGCTCACCATGGGAGACTGAAGCTTTCTTT.

The J gene is TRBJ2-1, the V gene TRBV5-8; 7 bases line up with TRBD2. Germline V lookup: CDR1 SGHTS, CDR2 YDEGEE. Trimming cost V 4 bases and J 6 bases; bases outside gene matches: 7. CDR3 length equals 14 residues. The CDR3 sequence is CASSPWGRGNEQFF. The CDR3 region has the DNA TGTGCCAGCAGCCCATGGGGGAGGGGCAATGAGCAGTTCTTC. Full variable domain (rest looked up from reference TRBV5-8 and TRBJ2-1): EAGVTQSPTHLIKTRGQQATLRCSPISGHTSVYWYQQALGLGLQFLLWYDEGEERNRGNFPPRFSGRQFPNYSSELNVNALELEDSALYLCASSPWGRGNEQFFGPGTRLTVL.

This chain uses TRBV12-5 with TRBJ2-1; 7 nucleotides align to TRBD2. The CDR3 extends over 18 amino acids. Germline V gene sequence: CDR1 LGHNT, CDR2 FRNRAP. With V trimmed by 2 bases and J by 5 bases, 15 bases remained unmatched. CDR3 in amino acids: CASGLILDGTTTHNEQFF. CDR3 coding DNA: TGTGCTAGTGGTTTGATACTTGACGGGACTACGACTCACAATGAGCAGTTCTTC.

Only a few counts were recorded for this clone. This rearrangement joins TRBV20-1 to TRBJ2-1; D is ambiguous. Germline V gene sequence: CDR1 DFQATT, CDR2 SNEGSKA (reference sequence). This CDR3 is 15 amino acids long. V was cut by 3 bases and J by 3 bases, with 15 bases left in between. As DNA, the CDR3 is TGCAGTGCTAGTTCTACCCCCAAGATCTACAATGAGCAGTTCTTC. Protein sequence: CSASSTPKIYNEQFF.

The CDR3 region is CASSLPSGPPYEQYF. The CDR3 DNA is TGTGCCAGCAGCTTGCCCAGCGGGCCCCCCTACGAGCAGTACTTC. The chain uses TRBV5-6 and TRBJ2-7, with D possibly being TRBD2 (6 bases). The germline V gene encodes CDR1 SGHDT and CDR2 YYEEEE. The CDR3 extends over 15 amino acids. V lost 1 base and J 2 bases, leaving 13 bases between the germline ends.

The V call is TRBV5-1, the J call TRBJ2-3; perhaps TRBD1 as D (5 bases). V shed 3 bases and J shed 2 bases, with 10 bases lying between them. This CDR3 has 14 residues. Germline V lookup: CDR1 SGHRS, CDR2 YFSETQ. CDR3 protein: CASSSDSPTDTQYF. DNA for the CDR3: TGCGCCAGCAGCTCTGACAGCCCCACAGATACGCAGTATTTT.

The chain employs TRBV3-1 (or the pseudogene TRBV3-2) and TRBJ1-6; 9 bases align to TRBD1. The CDR3 runs to 15 residues. The V gene end was trimmed by 4 bases and the J gene end by 5 bases; junction bases not matched to a gene: 3. In germline, CDR1 is LGHDT, CDR2 YNNKEL (reference sequence). CDR3 residues: CASSPGQGHNSPLHF. In DNA form, the CDR3 reads TGTGCCAGCAGCCCCGGACAGGGGCATAATTCACCCCTCCACTTT.

The chain has TRBV7-8 and TRBJ1-6; D is unresolved. The CDR3 consists of 17 residues. Germline V gene sequence: CDR1 SGHVS, CDR2 FQNEAQ. The V end lost 7 bases, the J end lost 0 bases, and 16 bases lay between the germline ends. The CDR3 nucleotides are TGTGCCAGCACCAAAAGCCAACGTAGCTCCTATAATTCACCCCTCCACTTT. Protein: CASTKSQRSSYNSPLHF.